This TCR beta chain was sequenced in a study of patients and donors after allogeneic stem cell transplantation (dated by TCRdb to between 2020 and 2021). Library preparation employed RT-PCR. TCRdb records NextSeq 550 as the sequencer. In-frame beta chains were kept once TCRdb had trimmed the public reads at Q25 with fastp and called clones with MiXCR. Every distinct CDR3 protein forms one entry, paired with its most common genes and DNA. The sample records about 40,000 distinct CDR3 sequences, roughly 30% of which are singletons. The ten largest clonotypes hold roughly 78% of the sample. Trimming removed 4 bases from V and 4 bases from J, leaving 17 bases between the germline ends. The germline V gene yields MNHEY for CDR1 and SVGEGT for CDR2. Reading from cysteine to phenylalanine, the CDR3 counts 16 amino acids. Only CDR3 DNA is held: 48 bases, read in frame from base 1. This clonotype was counted at least ten times. Which antigen it targets is not known. Within one base of it there is no much larger clone, and no base qualities were kept.

The sample consisted of blood, either unsorted or a sorted T cell fraction (not recorded which). The chain is encoded by TRBV6-2 or TRBV6-3 joined to TRBJ1-5; TRBD1 might be the D gene, on 6 matching bases. This receptor was identified in a human donor who was either an allogeneic HSCT recipient or a stem cell or donor lymphocyte infusion donor (not recorded which). It is not recorded whose cells these are; they may come from a transplant donor. CDR3 sequence: CASSSWTVRVNQPQHF. The DNA sequence is given as TGTGCCAGCAGTTCCTGGACAGTTCGGGTTAATCAGCCCCAGCATTTT.